This T cell receptor (beta chain) was found in a study of blood T cell repertoires in COVID-19. Study as a whole: The cDNA or gDNA used as material had been derived from T cells, B-cell-depleted T cells, or PBMCs.

Only in-frame clones appear in the TCRdb table, and some are missing; sequencing was by immunoSEQ multiplex PCR. The repertoire holds approximately 260,000 clones, nearly 90% seen once, with 1.5% to 2% in the top ten. The source of this sequence is a woman aged 55-70 years who had recovered from COVID-19. Sequencing was performed on PBMCs or T cells enriched from blood (not recorded which).

The CDR3 region has the DNA TGTGCCAGCCAACAGGGGTGGGCGACCGACGAGCAGTACTTC. Translated, it gives CASQQGWATDEQYF. The chain links TRBV27 to TRBJ2-7; 7 positions match TRBD1. Trimming at V came to 8 bases and at J to 5 bases, leaving 12 bases not matched to a gene. From germline, CDR1 is MNHEY and CDR2 SMNVEV (reference sequence). The CDR3 extends over 14 amino acids.